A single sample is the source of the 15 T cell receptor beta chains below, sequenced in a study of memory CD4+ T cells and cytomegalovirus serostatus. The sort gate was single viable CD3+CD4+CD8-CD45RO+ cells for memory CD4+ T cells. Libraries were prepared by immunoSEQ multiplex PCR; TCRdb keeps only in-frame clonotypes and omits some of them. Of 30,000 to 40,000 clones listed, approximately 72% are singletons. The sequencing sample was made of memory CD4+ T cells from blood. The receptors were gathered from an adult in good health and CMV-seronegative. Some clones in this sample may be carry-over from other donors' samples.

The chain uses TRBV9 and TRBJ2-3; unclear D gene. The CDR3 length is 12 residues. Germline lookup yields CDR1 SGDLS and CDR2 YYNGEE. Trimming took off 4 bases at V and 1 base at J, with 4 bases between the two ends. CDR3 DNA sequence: TGTGCCAGCAGCTCCCGCACAGATACGCAGTATTTT. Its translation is CASSSRTDTQYF.

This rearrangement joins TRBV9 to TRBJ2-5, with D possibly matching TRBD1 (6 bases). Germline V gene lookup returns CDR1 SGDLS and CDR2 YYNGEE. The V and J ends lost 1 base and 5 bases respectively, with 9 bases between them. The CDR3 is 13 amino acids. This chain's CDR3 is CASSVQGMETQYF. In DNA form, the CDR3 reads TGTGCCAGCAGCGTACAGGGGATGGAGACCCAGTACTTC.

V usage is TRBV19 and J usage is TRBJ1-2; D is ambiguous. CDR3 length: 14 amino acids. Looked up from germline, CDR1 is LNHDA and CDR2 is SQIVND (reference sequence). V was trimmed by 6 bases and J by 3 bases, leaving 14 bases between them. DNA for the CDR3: TGTGCCAGTAGCCGAGGCTTCGGGGACTATGGCTACACCTTC. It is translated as CASSRGFGDYGYTF.

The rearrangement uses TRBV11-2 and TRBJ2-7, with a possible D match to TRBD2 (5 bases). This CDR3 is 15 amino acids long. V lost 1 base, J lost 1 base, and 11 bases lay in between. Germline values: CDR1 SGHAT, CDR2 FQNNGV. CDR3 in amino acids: CASSLGGIGSYEQYF. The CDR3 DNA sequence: TGTGCCAGCAGCTTAGGAGGGATTGGATCCTACGAGCAGTACTTC. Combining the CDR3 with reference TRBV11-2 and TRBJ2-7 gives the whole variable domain EAGVAQSPRYKIIEKRQSVAFWCNPISGHATLYWYQQILGQGPKLLIQFQNNGVVDDSQLPKDRFSAERLKGVDSTLKIQPAKLEDSAVYLCASSLGGIGSYEQYFGPGTRLTVT.

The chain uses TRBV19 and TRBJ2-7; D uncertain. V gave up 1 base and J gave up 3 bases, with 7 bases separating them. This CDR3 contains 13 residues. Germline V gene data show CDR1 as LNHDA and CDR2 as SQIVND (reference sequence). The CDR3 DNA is TGTGCCAGTAGTATAGGCGGTAGCTACGAGCAGTACTTC. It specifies CASSIGGSYEQYF.

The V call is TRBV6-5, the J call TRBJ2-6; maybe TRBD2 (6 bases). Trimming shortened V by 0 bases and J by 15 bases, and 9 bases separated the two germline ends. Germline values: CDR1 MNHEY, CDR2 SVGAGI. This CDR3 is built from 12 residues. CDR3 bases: TGTGCCAGCAGTTACTCGGAGGGGCCCCTGACTTTC. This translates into CASSYSEGPLTF.

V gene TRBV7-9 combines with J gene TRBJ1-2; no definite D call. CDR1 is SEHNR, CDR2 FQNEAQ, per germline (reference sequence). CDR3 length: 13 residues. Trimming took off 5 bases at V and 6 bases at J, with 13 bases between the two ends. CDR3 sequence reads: CASSPRLRDGYTF. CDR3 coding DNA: TGTGCCAGCAGCCCTAGGTTACGTGATGGCTACACCTTC.

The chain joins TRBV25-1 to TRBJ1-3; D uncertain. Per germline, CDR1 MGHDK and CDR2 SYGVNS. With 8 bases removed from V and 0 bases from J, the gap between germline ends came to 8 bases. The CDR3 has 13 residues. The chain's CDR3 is CASVQSSGNTIYF. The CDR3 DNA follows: TGTGCCAGCGTCCAGAGCTCTGGAAACACCATATATTTT.

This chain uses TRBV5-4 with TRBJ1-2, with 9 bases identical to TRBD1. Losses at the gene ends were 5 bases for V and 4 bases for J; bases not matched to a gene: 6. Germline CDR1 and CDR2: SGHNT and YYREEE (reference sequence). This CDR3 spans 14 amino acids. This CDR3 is CASRIQGAAYGYTF. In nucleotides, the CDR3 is TGTGCCAGCAGGATACAGGGGGCGGCCTATGGCTACACCTTC. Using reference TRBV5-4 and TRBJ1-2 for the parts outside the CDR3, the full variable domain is ETGVTQSPTHLIKTRGQQVTLRCSSQSGHNTVSWYQQALGQGPQFIFQYYREEENGRGNFPPRFSGLQFPNYSSELNVNALELDDSALYLCASRIQGAAYGYTFGSGTRLTVV.

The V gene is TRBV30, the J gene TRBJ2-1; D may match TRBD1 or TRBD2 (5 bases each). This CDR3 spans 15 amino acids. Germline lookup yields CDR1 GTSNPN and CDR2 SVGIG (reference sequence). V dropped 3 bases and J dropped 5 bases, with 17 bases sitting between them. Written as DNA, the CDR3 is TGTGCCTGGAGGGGGGATTACAGGCATAACAATGAGCAGTTCTTC. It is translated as CAWRGDYRHNNEQFF.

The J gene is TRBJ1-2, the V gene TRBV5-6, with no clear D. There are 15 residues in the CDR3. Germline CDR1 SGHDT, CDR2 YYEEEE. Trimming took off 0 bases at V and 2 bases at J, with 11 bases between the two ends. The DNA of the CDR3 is TGTGCCAGCAGCTTGGAGGTCGTAGGAAACTATGGCTACACCTTC. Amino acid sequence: CASSLEVVGNYGYTF.

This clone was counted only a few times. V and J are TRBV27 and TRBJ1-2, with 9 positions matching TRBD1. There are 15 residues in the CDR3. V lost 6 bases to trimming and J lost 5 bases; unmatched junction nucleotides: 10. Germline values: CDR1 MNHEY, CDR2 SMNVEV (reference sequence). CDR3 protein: CASRPSLGQGYGYTF. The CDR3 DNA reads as TGTGCCAGCAGGCCATCCTTGGGACAGGGATATGGCTACACCTTC.

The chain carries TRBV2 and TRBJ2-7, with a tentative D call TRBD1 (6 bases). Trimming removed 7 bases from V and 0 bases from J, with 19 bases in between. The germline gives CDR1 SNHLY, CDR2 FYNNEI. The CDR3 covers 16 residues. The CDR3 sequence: CASINLLDSTSYEQYF. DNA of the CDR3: TGTGCCAGCATCAACCTCCTGGACAGTACCTCCTACGAGCAGTACTTC.

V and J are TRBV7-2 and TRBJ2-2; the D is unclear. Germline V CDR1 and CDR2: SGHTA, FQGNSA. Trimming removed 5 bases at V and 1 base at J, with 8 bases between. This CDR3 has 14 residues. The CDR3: CASSPQMNTGELFF. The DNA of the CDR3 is TGTGCCAGCAGCCCTCAGATGAACACCGGGGAGCTGTTTTTT.

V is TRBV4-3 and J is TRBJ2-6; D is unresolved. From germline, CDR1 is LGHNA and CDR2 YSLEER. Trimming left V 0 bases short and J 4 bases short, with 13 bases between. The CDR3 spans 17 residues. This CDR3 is CASSQDPGLKGANVLTF. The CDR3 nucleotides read TGCGCCAGCAGCCAAGATCCGGGCCTAAAAGGGGCCAACGTCCTGACTTTC.